The T cell receptor (beta chain) described here comes from a study of blood T cell repertoires in COVID-19. Study background: The origin of the acute and convalescent COVID-19 samples was the United States, Italy and Spain.

J lost 9 bases, V lost 2 bases, and 11 bases had no gene match. The CDR3 length is 15 residues. Germline CDR1 and CDR2: SGHRS and YFSETQ. The table came from immunoSEQ multiplex PCR; TCRdb's copy has only in-frame clones and leaves some out. The repertoire holds roughly 78,000 clones, with over 80% as singletons. The sample consisted of peripheral blood. The chain combines TRBV5-1 with TRBJ2-1; TRBD1 matches at 7 bases. This clonotype was obtained from a woman aged 80 or older with acute or convalescent COVID-19. CDR3 sequence: CASSLHDRVEREQFF. The CDR3 bases are TGCGCCAGCAGCTTACACGACAGGGTGGAGCGTGAGCAGTTCTTC.